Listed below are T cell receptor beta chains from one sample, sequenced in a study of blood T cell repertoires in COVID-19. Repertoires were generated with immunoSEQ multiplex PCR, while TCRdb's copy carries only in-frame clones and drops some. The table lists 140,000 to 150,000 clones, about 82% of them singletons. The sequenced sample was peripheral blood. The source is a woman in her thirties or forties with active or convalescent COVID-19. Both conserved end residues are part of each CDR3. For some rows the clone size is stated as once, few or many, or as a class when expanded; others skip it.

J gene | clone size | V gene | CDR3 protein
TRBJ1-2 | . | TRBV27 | CASSPRGGSDGYTF
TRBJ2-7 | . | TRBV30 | CAWSVPLNRGYEQYF
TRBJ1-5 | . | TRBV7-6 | CASSLGSQAGDQPQHF
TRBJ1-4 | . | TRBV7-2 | CASSLEVVTGREKLFF
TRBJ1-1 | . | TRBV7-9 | CASSPTGFDTEAFF
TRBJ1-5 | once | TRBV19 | CASSIEGTGLGPQHF
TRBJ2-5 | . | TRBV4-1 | CASSYNPGNQETQYF
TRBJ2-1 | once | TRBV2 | CASRRTSGTYNEQFF
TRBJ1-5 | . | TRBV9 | CASSVGTGHNQPQHF
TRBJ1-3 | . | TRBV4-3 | CASSQDTVGNTIYF
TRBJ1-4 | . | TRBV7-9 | CASSLAGQGLEKLFF
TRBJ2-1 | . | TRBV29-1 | CSATGTSGRAVNEQFF
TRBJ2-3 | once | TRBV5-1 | CASSLVSGGSTDTQYF
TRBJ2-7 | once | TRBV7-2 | CASSPMDRGPYEQYF
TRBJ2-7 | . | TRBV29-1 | CSTTDRATYEQYF
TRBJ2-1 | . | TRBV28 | CASSLLGTGRGNEQFF
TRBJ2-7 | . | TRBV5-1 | CASSLGTGRRYEQYF
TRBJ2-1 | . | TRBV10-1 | CASGESTGTGYNEQFF
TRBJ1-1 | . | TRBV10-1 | CASSGPRQNEAFF
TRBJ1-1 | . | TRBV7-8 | CLSGGVTEAFF
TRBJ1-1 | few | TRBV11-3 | CASSLTDGGIRTEAFF
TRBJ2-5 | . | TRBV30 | CAWSVLRTLKETQYF
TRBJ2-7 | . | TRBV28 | CASSLGPNEQYF
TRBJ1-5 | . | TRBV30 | CAWSVGEDQPQHF
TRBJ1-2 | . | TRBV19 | CASSIPGYGYTF
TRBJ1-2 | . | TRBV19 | CASSLQGDYGYTF
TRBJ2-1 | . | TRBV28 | CASSLWIRRDGNEQFF
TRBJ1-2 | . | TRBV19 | CASSRGAGVNGYTF
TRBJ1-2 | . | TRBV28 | CASRQEGGYTF
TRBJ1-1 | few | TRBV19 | CASTGQANTEAFF
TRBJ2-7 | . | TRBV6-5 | CASANSGYSYEQYF